This T cell receptor (beta chain) came from a study of cytomegalovirus exposure and HLA in healthy donors. 60 Vbeta and 13 Jbeta primers were used in PCR. Repertoires were generated with immunoSEQ multiplex PCR, while TCRdb's copy carries only in-frame clones and drops some. Here the sample spans over 85,000 clones, around 73% being singletons. With respect to this clone: Antigen specificity is unknown.

Study conclusions and caveats: As confirmed in vitro, three CMV-associated chains were specific for CMV antigens. Researchers catalogued about 150 TCR beta chains as cytomegalovirus-associated.

Trimming pared 0 bases from V and 0 bases from J, leaving 15 bases between. The CDR3 runs 17 residues. Germline CDR1 is SGHRS and CDR2 is YFSETQ. Though probably carrying unrecorded immune exposures, donors were nominally healthy at sampling. The gene calls are TRBV5-1 and TRBJ1-2; D may be TRBD1 (5 bases). Sequenced input: PBMCs. This clonotype was sampled from a man aged 40-55 years in good health and CMV-seronegative. CDR3 residues: CASSLAWQGQANYGYTF. In DNA, the CDR3 is TGCGCCAGCAGCTTGGCCTGGCAGGGCCAAGCTAACTATGGCTACACCTTC.